This entry describes one T cell receptor (beta chain). Its antigen is unidentified. This sample was taken from a study of cytomegalovirus exposure and HLA in healthy donors. Looking at the study overall: The approximately 130 validation repertoires and the approximately 670 first-cohort repertoires shared a platform, a later analysis reported. Broader study findings: Confirmation was obtained in vitro that three CMV-associated chains are specific for CMV antigens. Subsequent analysis found a tendency for first-cohort TCR clusters to co-occur within the 90 to 150 validation repertoires. Reportedly, diagnosis of cytomegalovirus status by the classifier showed high specificity and sensitivity.

The junction had 3 bases not matched to a gene; V was cut back by 0 bases and J by 6 bases. Germline lookup yields CDR1 SGHVS and CDR2 FQNEAQ. There are 14 residues in the CDR3. Method: immunoSEQ multiplex PCR; TCRdb's copy keeps in-frame clones and lacks some. The sample contains around 62,000 clones, around nine tenths of which appear only once. Source material: PBMCs. The receptor was derived from a woman under 30 in good health and CMV-seronegative. V is TRBV7-8 and J is TRBJ2-7; 9 nucleotides agree with TRBD1. Written as DNA, the CDR3 is TGTGCCAGCAGCTTAGCGGGGACAGGGAGCGAGCAGTACTTC. Protein product: CASSLAGTGSEQYF.